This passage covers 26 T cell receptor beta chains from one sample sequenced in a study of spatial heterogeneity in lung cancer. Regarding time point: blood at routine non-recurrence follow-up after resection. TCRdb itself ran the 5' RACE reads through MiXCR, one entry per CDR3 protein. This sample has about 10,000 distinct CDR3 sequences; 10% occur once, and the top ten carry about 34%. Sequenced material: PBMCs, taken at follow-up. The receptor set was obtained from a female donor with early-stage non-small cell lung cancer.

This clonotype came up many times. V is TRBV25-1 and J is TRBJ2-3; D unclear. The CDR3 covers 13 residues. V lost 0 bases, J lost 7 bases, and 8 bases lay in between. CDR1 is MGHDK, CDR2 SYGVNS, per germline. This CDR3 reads CASSEYDGNTQYF. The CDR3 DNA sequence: TGTGCCAGCAGTGAATATGATGGGAATACGCAGTATTTT.

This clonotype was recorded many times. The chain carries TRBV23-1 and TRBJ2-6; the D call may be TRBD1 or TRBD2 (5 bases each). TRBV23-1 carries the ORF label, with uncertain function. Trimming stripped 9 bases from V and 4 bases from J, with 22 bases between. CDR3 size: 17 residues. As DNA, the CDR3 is TGCGCCAGTTGGAAGAGGGCCTGCTGGACAGGGGCCAACGTCCTGACTTTC. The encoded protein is CASWKRACWTGANVLTF.

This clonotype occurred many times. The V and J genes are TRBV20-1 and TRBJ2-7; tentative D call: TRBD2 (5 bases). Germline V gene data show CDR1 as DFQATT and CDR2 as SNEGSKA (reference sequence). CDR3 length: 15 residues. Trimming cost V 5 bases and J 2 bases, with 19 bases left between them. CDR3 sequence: CSAEGAPADTYEQYF. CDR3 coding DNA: TGCAGTGCTGAGGGAGCCCCTGCAGATACCTACGAGCAGTACTTC.

The CDR3 spells CAWSGGRVAKNIQYF. CDR3 DNA sequence: TGTGCCTGGAGCGGGGGAAGAGTAGCCAAAAACATTCAGTACTTC. The chain recombines TRBV30 with TRBJ2-4; maybe TRBD2 (6 bases). This CDR3 comprises 15 residues. Trimming took 3 bases from V and 0 from J, leaving 12 bases between them. Germline CDR1 GTSNPN, CDR2 SVGIG (reference sequence).

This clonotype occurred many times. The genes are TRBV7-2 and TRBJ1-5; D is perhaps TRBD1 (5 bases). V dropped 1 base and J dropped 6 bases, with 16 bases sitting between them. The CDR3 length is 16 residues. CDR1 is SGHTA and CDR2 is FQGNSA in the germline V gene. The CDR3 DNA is TGTGCCAGCAGCTTAGGTGGGGACCAGCGGGTTCAGCCCCAGCATTTT. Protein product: CASSLGGDQRVQPQHF. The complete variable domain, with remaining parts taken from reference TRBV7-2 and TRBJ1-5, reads GAGVSQSPSNKVTEKGKDVELRCDPISGHTALYWYRQSLGQGLEFLIYFQGNSAPDKSGLPSDRFSAERTGGSVSTLTIQRTQQEDSAVYLCASSLGGDQRVQPQHFGDGTRLSIL.

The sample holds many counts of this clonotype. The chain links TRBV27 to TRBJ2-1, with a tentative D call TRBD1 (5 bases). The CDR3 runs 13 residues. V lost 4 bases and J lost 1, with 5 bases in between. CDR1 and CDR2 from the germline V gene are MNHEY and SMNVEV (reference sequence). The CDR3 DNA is TGTGCCAGCAGTTCAGGGTCCTACAATGAGCAGTTCTTC. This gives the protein CASSSGSYNEQFF.

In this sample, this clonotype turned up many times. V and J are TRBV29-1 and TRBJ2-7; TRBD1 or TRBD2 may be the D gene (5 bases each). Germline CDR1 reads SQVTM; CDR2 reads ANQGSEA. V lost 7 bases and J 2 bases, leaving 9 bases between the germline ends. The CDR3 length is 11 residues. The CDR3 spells CSGDPTYEQYF. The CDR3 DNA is TGCAGCGGGGACCCTACCTACGAGCAGTACTTC.

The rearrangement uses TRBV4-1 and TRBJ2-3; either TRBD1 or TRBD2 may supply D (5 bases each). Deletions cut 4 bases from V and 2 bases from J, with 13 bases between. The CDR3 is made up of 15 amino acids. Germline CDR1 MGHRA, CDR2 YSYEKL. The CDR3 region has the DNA TGCGCCAGCAGCCCGGACGGGACCTTCACAGATACGCAGTATTTT. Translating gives CASSPDGTFTDTQYF.

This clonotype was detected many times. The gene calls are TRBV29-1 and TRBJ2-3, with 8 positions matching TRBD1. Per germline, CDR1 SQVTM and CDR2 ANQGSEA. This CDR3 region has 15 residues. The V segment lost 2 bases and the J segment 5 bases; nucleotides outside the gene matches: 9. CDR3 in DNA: TGCAGCGTTGAAACCCCGACAGGGGTGAGAGATACGCAGTATTTT. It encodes CSVETPTGVRDTQYF.

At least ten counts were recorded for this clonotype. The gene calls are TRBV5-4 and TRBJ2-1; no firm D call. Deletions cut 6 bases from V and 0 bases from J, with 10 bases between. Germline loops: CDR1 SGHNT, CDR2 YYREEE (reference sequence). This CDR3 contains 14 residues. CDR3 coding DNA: TGTGCCAGCACCCTGGGGTCCTCCTACAATGAGCAGTTCTTC. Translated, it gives CASTLGSSYNEQFF.

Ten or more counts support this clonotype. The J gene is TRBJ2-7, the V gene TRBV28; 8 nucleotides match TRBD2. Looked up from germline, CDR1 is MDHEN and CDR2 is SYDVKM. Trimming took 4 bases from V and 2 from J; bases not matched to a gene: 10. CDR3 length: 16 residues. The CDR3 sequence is CASSSPGGRLTYEQYF. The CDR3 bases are TGTGCCAGCAGTTCCCCGGGGGGGCGGTTGACCTACGAGCAGTACTTC.

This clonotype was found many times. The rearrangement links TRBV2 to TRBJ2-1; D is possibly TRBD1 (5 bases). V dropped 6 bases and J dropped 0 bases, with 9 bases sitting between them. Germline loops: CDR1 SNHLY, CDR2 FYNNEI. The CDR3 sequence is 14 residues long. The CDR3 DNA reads TGTGCCAGCAGCGAACAGGACTCCTACAATGAGCAGTTCTTC. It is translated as CASSEQDSYNEQFF.

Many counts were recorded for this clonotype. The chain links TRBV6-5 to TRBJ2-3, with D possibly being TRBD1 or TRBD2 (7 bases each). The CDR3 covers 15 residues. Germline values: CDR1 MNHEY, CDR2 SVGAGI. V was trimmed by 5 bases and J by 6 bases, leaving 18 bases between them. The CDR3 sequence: CASSTQGGPADTQYF. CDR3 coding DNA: TGTGCCAGCAGTACTCAGGGGGGGCCCGCCGATACGCAGTATTTT.

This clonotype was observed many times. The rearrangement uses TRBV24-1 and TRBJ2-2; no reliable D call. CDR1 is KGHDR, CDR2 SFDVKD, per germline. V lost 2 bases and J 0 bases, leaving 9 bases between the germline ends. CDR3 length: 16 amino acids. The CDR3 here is CATSDWAGPNTGELFF. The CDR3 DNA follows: TGTGCCACCAGTGATTGGGCAGGACCGAACACCGGGGAGCTGTTTTTT.

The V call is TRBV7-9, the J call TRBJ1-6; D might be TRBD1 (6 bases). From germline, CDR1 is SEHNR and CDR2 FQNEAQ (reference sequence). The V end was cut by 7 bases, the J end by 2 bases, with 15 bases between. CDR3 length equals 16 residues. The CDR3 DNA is TGTGCCAGCACCCCTGCGACAGGACCCTATAATTCACCCCTCCACTTT. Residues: CASTPATGPYNSPLHF.

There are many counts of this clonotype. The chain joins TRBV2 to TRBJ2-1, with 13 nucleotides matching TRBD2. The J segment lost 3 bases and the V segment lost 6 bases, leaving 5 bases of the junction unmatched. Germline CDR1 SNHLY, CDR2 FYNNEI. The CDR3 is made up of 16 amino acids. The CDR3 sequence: CASSNRLAGGYNEQFF. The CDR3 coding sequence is TGTGCCAGCAGCAATAGACTAGCGGGGGGCTACAATGAGCAGTTCTTC. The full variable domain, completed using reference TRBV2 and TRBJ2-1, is EPEVTQTPSHQVTQMGQEVILRCVPISNHLYFYWYRQILGQKVEFLVSFYNNEISEKSEIFDDQFSVERPDGSNFTLKIRSTKLEDSAMYFCASSNRLAGGYNEQFFGPGTRLTVL.

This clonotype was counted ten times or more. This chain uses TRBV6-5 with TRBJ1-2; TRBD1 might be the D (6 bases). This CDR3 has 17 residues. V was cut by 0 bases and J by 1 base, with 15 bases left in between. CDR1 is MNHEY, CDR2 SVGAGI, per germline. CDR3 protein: CASSYSKARGLNYGYTF. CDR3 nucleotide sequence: TGTGCCAGCAGTTACTCGAAGGCGCGGGGGCTTAACTATGGCTACACCTTC.

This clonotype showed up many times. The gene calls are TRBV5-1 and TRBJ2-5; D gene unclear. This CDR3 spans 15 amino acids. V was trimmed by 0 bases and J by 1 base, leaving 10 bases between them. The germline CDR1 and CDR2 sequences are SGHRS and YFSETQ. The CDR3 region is CASSLDGALQETQYF. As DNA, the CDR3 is TGCGCCAGCAGCTTGGATGGTGCCCTCCAAGAGACCCAGTACTTC.

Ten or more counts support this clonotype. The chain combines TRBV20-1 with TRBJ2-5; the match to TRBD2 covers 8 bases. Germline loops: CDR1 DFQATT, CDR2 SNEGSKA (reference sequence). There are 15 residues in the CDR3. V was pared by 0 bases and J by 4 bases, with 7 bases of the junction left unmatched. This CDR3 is CSARDRGLAGETQYF. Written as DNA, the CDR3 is TGCAGTGCTAGAGATAGAGGCCTAGCGGGAGAGACCCAGTACTTC.

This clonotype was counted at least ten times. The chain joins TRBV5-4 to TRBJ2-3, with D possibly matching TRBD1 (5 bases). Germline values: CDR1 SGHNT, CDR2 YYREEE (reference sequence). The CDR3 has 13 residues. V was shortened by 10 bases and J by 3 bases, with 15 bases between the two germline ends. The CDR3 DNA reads TGTGCCTTCCTCTCCAGGGCTACAGATACGCAGTATTTT. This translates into CAFLSRATDTQYF. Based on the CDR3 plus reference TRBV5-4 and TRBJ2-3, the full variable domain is ETGVTQSPTHLIKTRGQQVTLRCSSQSGHNTVSWYQQALGQGPQFIFQYYREEENGRGNFPPRFSGLQFPNYSSELNVNALELDDSALYLCAFLSRATDTQYFGPGTRLTVL.

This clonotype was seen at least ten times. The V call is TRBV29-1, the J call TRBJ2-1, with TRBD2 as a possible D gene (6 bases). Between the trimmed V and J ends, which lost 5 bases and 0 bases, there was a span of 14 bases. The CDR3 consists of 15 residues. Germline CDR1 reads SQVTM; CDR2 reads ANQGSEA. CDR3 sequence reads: CSVTRDSSSYNEQFF. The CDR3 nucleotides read TGCAGCGTTACCAGGGACTCGAGCTCCTACAATGAGCAGTTCTTC.

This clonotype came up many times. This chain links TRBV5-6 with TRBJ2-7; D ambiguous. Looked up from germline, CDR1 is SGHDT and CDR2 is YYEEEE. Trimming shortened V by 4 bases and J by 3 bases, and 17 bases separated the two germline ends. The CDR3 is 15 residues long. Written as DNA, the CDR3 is TGTGCCAGCAGCCCGTACGAAGGCCTATTCTACGAGCAGTACTTC. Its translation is CASSPYEGLFYEQYF.

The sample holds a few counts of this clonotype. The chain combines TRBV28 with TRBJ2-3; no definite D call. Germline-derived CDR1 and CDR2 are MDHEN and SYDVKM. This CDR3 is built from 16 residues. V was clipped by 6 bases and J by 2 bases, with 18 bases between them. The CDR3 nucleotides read TGTGCCAGCAGCCCCCCCACGGCAACCATCACAGATACGCAGTATTTT. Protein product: CASSPPTATITDTQYF. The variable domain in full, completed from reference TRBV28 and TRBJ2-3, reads DVKVTQSSRYLVKRTGEKVFLECVQDMDHENMFWYRQDPGLGLRLIYFSYDVKMKEKGDIPEGYSVSREKKERFSLILESASTNQTSMYLCASSPPTATITDTQYFGPGTRLTVL.

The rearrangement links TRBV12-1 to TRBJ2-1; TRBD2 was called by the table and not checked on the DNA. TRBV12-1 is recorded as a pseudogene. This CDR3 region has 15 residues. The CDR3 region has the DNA TGTGCCAGCAGCCGGACTAGCCCCTCCTACAATGAGCAGTTCTTC. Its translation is CASSRTSPSYNEQFF.

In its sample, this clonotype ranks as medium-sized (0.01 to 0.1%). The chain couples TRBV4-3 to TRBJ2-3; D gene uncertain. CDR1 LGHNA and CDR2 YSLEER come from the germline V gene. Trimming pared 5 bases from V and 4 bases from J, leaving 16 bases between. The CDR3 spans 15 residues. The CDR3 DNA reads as TGCGCCAGCAGCTCTTCGTGGGTTGGTCCAGATACGCAGTATTTT. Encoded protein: CASSSSWVGPDTQYF.

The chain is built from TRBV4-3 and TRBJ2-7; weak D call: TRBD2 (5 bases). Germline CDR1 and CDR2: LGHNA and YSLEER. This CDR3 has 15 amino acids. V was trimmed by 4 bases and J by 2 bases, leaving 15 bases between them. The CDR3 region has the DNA TGCGCCAGCAGCCCTGATCCCGCCGGGGCCTACGAGCAGTACTTC. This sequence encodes CASSPDPAGAYEQYF.